This T cell receptor (beta chain) was observed in a study of blood T cell repertoires in COVID-19. At the level of the study: The United States, Italy and Spain supplied acute and convalescent COVID-19 samples. Sources were T cells, B-cell-depleted T cells, or PBMCs; the material itself was cDNA or gDNA.

The V gene's germline CDR1 is LNHNV and CDR2 YYDKDF (reference sequence). V shed 4 bases and J 0 bases; nucleotides not matched to a gene: 0. The CDR3 runs to 14 residues. Methods used by the authors: Estimates of nucleated cell counts were drawn from the amplification of reference gene primers. Data came from immunoSEQ multiplex PCR; TCRdb stores just in-frame clones and leaves some out. For V, J and clone size, that table is used; D and trimming come from the DNA. The table lists 250,000 to 350,000 clones, approximately 85% of them singletons. The sequencing sample was made of peripheral blood. V gene TRBV15 combines with J gene TRBJ2-7; TRBD2 agrees at 10 bases. The receptor was derived from a man younger than 35 with active or convalescent COVID-19. The CDR3 coding sequence is TGTGCCACCAGCATAGCGGGAGGCTCCTACGAGCAGTACTTC. Amino acid sequence: CATSIAGGSYEQYF.